One sample yielded the 2 T cell receptor beta chains listed below, sequenced in a study of radiation and T cells in renal cell carcinoma. The time point denotes: blood 2 weeks post-SBRT. Treatment defined: 15 Gy SBRT to primary tumor, nephrectomy 4 weeks later. Repertoires were generated with immunoSEQ multiplex PCR, while TCRdb's copy carries only in-frame clones and drops some. The sample shows some 120,000 clones, approximately 80% of them seen only once. This specimen consisted of blood, obtained from a patient whose treatment included radiotherapy and nephrectomy. Every receptor here comes from a woman aged 55 to 70 with renal cell carcinoma.

The chain links TRBV27 to TRBJ1-2; D is uncertain. Germline CDR1 and CDR2: MNHEY and SMNVEV (reference sequence). V was clipped by 0 bases and J by 9 bases, with 11 bases between them. This CDR3 region has 13 residues. The CDR3 here is CASSLSSDSRYTF. In DNA form, the CDR3 reads TGTGCCAGCAGTTTATCTTCGGACTCGCGCTACACCTTC.

This rearrangement joins TRBV5-4 to TRBJ2-3; 12 bases fit TRBD2. Trimming at V came to 0 bases and at J to 2 bases, leaving 7 bases not matched to a gene. The CDR3 extends over 18 amino acids. The germline V gene has CDR1 SGHNT and CDR2 YYREEE (reference sequence). CDR3 DNA sequence: TGTGCCAGCAGCTTGGTTGGTCTAGCGGGAGGGGACACAGATACGCAGTATTTT. As protein: CASSLVGLAGGDTDTQYF.